This TCR beta chain was sequenced for a study of T-cell reconstitution after alpha-beta-depleted transplantation in children. Broader study findings: The study reportedly traced alpha-beta T cells about two months after transplant to several hundred expanded graft clones.

With 1 base removed from V and 9 bases from J, the gap between germline ends came to 15 bases. Germline lookup yields CDR1 MGHRA and CDR2 YSYEKL. CDR3 size: 15 residues. Preparation of the TCRbeta library involved a method that used unique molecular identifiers. TCRdb processed the PCR reads anew with MiXCR; each CDR3 protein has one entry. Of over 150,000 distinct CDR3 sequences listed, 5.5% to 7% are singletons. This clonotype was found a few times. What it binds is unknown. The sequence was obtained from a boy between 2 and 10 years old with acute lymphoblastic leukemia, due to receive a stem cell transplant. The chain links TRBV4-1 to TRBJ2-2; D is perhaps TRBD2 (7 bases). This specimen was PBMCs, taken before TCRalphabeta/CD19-depleted stem cell transplant. The CDR3 sequence is CASSQGGRGIRELFF. CDR3 DNA sequence: TGCGCCAGCAGCCAAGGAGGGAGGGGGATCCGGGAGCTGTTTTTT.